This TCR beta chain derives from a study of blood T cell repertoires in COVID-19. Assay: immunoSEQ multiplex PCR; the TCRdb copy retains only in-frame clones and omits some. In the table there are roughly 130,000 clones, roughly 80% of which are singletons. Trimming removed 4 bases from V and 5 bases from J; junction bases left unmatched: 25. CDR3 length equals 20 residues. Germline V gene lookup returns CDR1 LGHDT and CDR2 YNNKEL (reference sequence). The material sequenced was peripheral blood. This sequence was found in a woman in her sixties with acute or convalescent COVID-19. The chain joins TRBV3-1 (or the pseudogene TRBV3-2) to TRBJ1-1; 7 nucleotides match TRBD1. Here the CDR3 reads CASSPKFTDRASLGYTEAFF. The CDR3 DNA reads as TGTGCCAGCAGCCCCAAATTTACCGACAGGGCTTCATTGGGATATACTGAAGCTTTCTTT.